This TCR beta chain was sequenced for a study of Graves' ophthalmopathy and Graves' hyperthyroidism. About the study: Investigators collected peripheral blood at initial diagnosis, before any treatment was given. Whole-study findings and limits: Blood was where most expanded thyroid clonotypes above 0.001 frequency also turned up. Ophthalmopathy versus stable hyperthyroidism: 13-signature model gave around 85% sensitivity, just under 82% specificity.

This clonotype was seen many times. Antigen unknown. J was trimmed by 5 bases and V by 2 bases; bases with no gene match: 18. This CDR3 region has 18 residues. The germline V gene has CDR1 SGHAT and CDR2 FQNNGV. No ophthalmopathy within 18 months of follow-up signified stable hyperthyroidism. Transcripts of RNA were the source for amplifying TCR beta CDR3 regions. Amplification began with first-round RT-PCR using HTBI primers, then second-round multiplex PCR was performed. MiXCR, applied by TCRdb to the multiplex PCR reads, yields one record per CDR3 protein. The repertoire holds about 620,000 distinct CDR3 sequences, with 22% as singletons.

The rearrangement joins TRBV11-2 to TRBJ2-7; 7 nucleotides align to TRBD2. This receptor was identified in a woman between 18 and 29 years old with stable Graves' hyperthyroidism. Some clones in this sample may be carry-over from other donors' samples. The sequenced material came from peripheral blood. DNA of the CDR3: TGTGCCAGCAGCTTATTTTCGTTGAACAGCGGGGCTAGGAACGAGCAGTACTTC. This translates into CASSLFSLNSGARNEQYF. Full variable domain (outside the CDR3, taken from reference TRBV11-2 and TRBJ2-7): EAGVAQSPRYKIIEKRQSVAFWCNPISGHATLYWYQQILGQGPKLLIQFQNNGVVDDSQLPKDRFSAERLKGVDSTLKIQPAKLEDSAVYLCASSLFSLNSGARNEQYFGPGTRLTVT.